The entry below describes one TCR beta chain. This clone was seen a handful of times. No antigen is known for it. One base away there is no much larger clone; base qualities are not given. The library was prepared using the immunoSEQ multiplex PCR assay. The deep sequencing platform assayed about 10^5 TCR templates per sample. Genomic DNA extracted from sorted T cells was used for TCRbeta CDR3 sequencing. Per the authors' processing: The R programming language was used for the clonal analysis of the TCRbeta CDR3 data. Alloreactive CD4+ and CD8+ clones were defined by comparing unstimulated samples with post-reaction CFSE-low samples. Regulatory or non-regulatory origin was assigned to alloreactive CD4+ clones by matching of sequences to sorted unstimulated Treg and non-Treg repertoires. Sourced from immuneACCESS, this table was stored by TCRdb with only in-frame sequences that have V and J called. A share of the clones is absent; for the studies checked, an unresolved V gene accounts for under half, and the remainder has no known explanation. Clone size and the V and J calls come from that table; the DNA yielded D and trimming. For this sample there are some 100,000 clones; roughly 96% appear just once. The ten largest clones capture 0.025% to 0.035% of the sample.

In addition, sequencing in three donor pairs included unstimulated CD8+ effector memory subsets alongside CD4+ naive, CD8+ naive, CD8+ TEMRA and CD4+ memory subsets. TCRbeta CDR3 sequencing was performed on sorted unstimulated T cells and on proliferating T cells recovered from mixed lymphocyte reactions. Fresh whole blood from roughly ten HLA-typed healthy donors was used to isolate PBMCs. The record originates from a study of siplizumab effects on memory and regulatory T cells (dated by TCRdb to about 2019). As for the study more broadly: The study examined how the anti-CD2 antibody siplizumab affects alloreactive T-cell subsets in allogeneic mixed lymphocyte reactions built from human PBMCs.

Study-wide conclusions, independent of this receptor: Sequences below about 10^-5 frequency were poorly captured, so only a minor fraction of alloreactive clones could be mapped to unstimulated subsets. In reactions with siplizumab, an average of roughly 69% of mappable alloreactive CD4+ clones were Treg-derived, compared with around 30% in control reactions. Whether proliferating Tregs from siplizumab cultures actually had suppressive function was not functionally confirmed. For roughly 80-97% of proliferating CD4+ or CD8+ clones, no naive or memory phenotype could be assigned. Compared with memory T cells, unstimulated naive T cells appeared more diverse, and naive cells seemed to make a substantial contribution to the alloresponse. Siplizumab significantly reduced the cumulative frequency of alloreactive sequences traceable to unstimulated CD4+ memory T cells.

CDR1 and CDR2, per the germline V gene (reference sequence), are MNHEY and SMNVEV. The junction carries 3 bases between V and J, which are trimmed by 0 bases and 7 bases respectively. Its CDR3 holds 12 amino acids, cysteine through phenylalanine. Only the CDR3 region is kept as DNA, spanning 36 bases read in frame from base 1. The rearrangement combines TRBV27 with TRBJ2-2, with an unclear D gene assignment. Sequences were obtained from naive CD4+ T cells sorted from blood. This specimen's cell subset or site label, per the study, means: unstimulated naive T cells. The receptor comes from a human donor in good health. Here the CDR3 is given as CASSLSDGELFF. The nucleotides are TGTGCCAGCAGTTTATCGGACGGGGAGCTGTTTTTT.